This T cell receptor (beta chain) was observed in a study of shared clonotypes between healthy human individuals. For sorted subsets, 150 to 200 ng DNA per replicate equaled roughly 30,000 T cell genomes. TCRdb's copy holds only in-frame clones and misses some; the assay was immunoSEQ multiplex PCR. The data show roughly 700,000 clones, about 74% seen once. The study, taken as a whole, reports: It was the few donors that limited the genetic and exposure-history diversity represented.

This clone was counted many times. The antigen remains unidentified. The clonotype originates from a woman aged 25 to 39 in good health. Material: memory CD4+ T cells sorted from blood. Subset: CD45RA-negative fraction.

The CDR3 region is CASSYTGLVSGNTIYF. The CDR3 region has the DNA TGTGCCAGCAGTTATACAGGGCTGGTGTCTGGAAACACCATATATTTT. This sequence joins TRBV5-4 and TRBJ1-3; D is possibly TRBD1 (6 bases). In germline, CDR1 is SGHNT, CDR2 YYREEE (reference sequence). This CDR3 has 16 amino acids. V was pared by 5 bases and J by 1 base, with 16 bases between.